These T cell receptor beta chains were read from a single sample in a study of a mutant IDH1 vaccine in newly diagnosed glioma. Assay used: immunoSEQ multiplex PCR; TCRdb lists only in-frame clones, some missing. The sample lists some 44,000 clones; about 80% were seen once. These receptors have no identified antigens. This sample comprised PBMCs, obtained from a glioma patient whose treatment included an IDH1 peptide vaccine. The origin of the receptors is a woman in her fifties or sixties with glioma. Both conserved end residues are part of each CDR3. A D gene is named only where the DNA matches it firmly. For some rows the clone size is stated as once, few or many, or as a class when expanded; others skip it.

v_gene,j_gene,abundance,d_gene,CDR3nt,CDR3aa
TRBV7-9,TRBJ2-3,-,TRBD1,TGTGCCAGCAGCTTTGGACAGGCCACAGATACGCAGTATTTT,CASSFGQATDTQYF
TRBV9,TRBJ1-2,-,-,TGTGCCAGCTCGGTGGGCGGGGGCATCTATGGCTACACCTTC,CASSVGGGIYGYTF
TRBV10-3,TRBJ2-7,-,TRBD1,TGTGCCATCAGTGAGTACGGACAGGGGGCCTACGAGCAGTACTTC,CAISEYGQGAYEQYF
TRBV7-2,TRBJ1-1,-,-,TGTGCCAGCACCCGTCCCGGCGGGAACACTGAAGCTTTCTTT,CASTRPGGNTEAFF
TRBV2,TRBJ2-7,-,-,TGTGCCAGCAGTGAGGGGAGGAGACAAACCTACGAGCAGTACTTC,CASSEGRRQTYEQYF
TRBV4-1,TRBJ2-1,once,TRBD2,TGCGCCAGCAGCCAAGGGCCACCAGGGACTAGCGGGAACAATGAGCAGTTCTTC,CASSQGPPGTSGNNEQFF
TRBV7-9,TRBJ2-3,-,-,TGTGCCAGCAGCCCCAAGACAGGCACCACAGATACGCAGTATTTT,CASSPKTGTTDTQYF
TRBV5-5,TRBJ2-7,-,-,TGTGCCAGCAGCTTTGACAACTACGAGCAGTACTTC,CASSFDNYEQYF
TRBV4-1,TRBJ2-5,-,TRBD2,TGCGCCAGCAGCCAAATGTGGAGCGGGGGCCTCCAAGAGACCCAGTACTTC,CASSQMWSGGLQETQYF
TRBV19,TRBJ1-1,-,-,TGTGCCAGCATGCGCCATAGGAGGGCTGAAGCTTTCTTT,CASMRHRRAEAFF
TRBV11-2,TRBJ2-3,-,-,TGTGCCAGCAGCCTACAGACTAGCACAGATACGCAGTATTTT,CASSLQTSTDTQYF
TRBV29-1,TRBJ2-7,-,-,TGCAGCGTCGATCAATTACCAGGGGGGTCGGTTCGGCAGTACTTC,CSVDQLPGGSVRQYF
TRBV6-5,TRBJ1-2,-,-,TGTGCCAGCAGTTTGACGGTCAACTATGGCTACACCTTC,CASSLTVNYGYTF
TRBV5-6,TRBJ1-5,-,-,TGTGCCAGCAGCCTGGTTTCGGGAGGTCAGCCCCAGCATTTT,CASSLVSGGQPQHF
TRBV30,TRBJ1-6,-,-,TGTGCCTGGAGTACAGGGAGCTCCTATAATTCACCCCTCCACTTT,CAWSTGSSYNSPLHF
TRBV19,TRBJ1-3,-,-,TGTGCCAGTATTTCCCGTCACTCTGGAAACACCATATATTTT,CASISRHSGNTIYF
TRBV2,TRBJ2-1,-,TRBD1,TGTGCCAGCAGTGGACAGGGGGCTGGGAATGAGCAGTTCTTC,CASSGQGAGNEQFF